This entry is about one TCR beta chain. The target antigen is unknown. The CDR3 runs 13 residues. V gave up 1 base and J gave up 2 bases, with 7 bases separating them. Germline CDR1 is SGHRS and CDR2 is YFSETQ. The data originate from a study of T cell responses to AZD1222 COVID-19 vaccine. Study-level points and caveats: Possibly, clonal diversity was underestimated; donors were largely white British and included more females. Researchers report vaccine-associated CD4 TCRs spanning spike, with dominance at 160-218 and 743-854. The study reported that nearly half of spike-specific TCRs target unmutated variant regions.

Profiled with immunoSEQ multiplex PCR; TCRdb holds only in-frame clones, not every one. The table shows about 150,000 clones, with 70% to 90% occurring only once. The rearrangement links TRBV5-1 to TRBJ2-7; no reliable D call. The input for sequencing was peripheral blood, taken after recovery from COVID-19. This receptor was taken from an adult who had recovered from COVID-19. CDR3: CASSLQAPYEQYF. CDR3 bases: TGCGCCAGCAGCTTGCAGGCTCCCTACGAGCAGTACTTC.